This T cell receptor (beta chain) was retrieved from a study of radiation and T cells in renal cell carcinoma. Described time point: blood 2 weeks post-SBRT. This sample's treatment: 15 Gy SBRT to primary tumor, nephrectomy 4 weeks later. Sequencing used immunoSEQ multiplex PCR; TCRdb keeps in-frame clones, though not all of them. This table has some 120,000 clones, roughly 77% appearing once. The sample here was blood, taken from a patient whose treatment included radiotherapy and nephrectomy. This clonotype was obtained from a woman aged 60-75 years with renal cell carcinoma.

As DNA, the CDR3 is TGTGCCAGCAGCTTAGTGGGGGGGGAGACTGGAAACACCATATATTTT. Translating it yields CASSLVGGETGNTIYF. This rearrangement joins TRBV7-2 to TRBJ1-3; a possible D gene is TRBD1 (5 bases). CDR1 and CDR2 from the germline V gene are SGHTA and FQGNSA. V lost 1 base and J lost 2, with 12 bases in between. The CDR3 has 16 amino acids.